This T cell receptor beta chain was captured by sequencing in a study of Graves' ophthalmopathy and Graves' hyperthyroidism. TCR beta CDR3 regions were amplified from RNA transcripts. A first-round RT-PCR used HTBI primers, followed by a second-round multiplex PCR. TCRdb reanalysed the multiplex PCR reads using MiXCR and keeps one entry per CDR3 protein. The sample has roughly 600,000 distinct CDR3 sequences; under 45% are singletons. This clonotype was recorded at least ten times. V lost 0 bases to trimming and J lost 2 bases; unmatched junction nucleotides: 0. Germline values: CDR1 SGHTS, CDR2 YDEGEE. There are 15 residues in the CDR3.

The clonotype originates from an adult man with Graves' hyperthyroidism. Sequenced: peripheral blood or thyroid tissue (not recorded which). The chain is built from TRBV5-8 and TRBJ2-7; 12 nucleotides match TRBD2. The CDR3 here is CASSLASGGAYEQYF. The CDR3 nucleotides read TGTGCCAGCAGCTTGGCTAGCGGGGGGGCCTACGAGCAGTACTTC.